This T cell receptor beta chain was documented in a study of T-cell reconstitution after alpha-beta-depleted transplantation in children. Unique molecular identifiers tagged the TCRbeta library. Each CDR3 protein gets one entry after TCRdb re-called the PCR reads with MiXCR. The sample yields about a million distinct CDR3 sequences, roughly 29% seen once. The CDR3 totals 14 residues. V was trimmed by 5 bases and J by 0 bases, leaving 8 bases between them. Germline V lookup: CDR1 MNHNS, CDR2 SASEGT. The gene calls are TRBV6-1 and TRBJ1-5; D remains ambiguous. This sequence originates from a boy under two years old who had a stem cell transplant for SCID, so the T cells may come from the graft donor. The sequencing used PBMCs, mostly from graft donor cells, collected 360 days after TCRalphabeta/CD19-depleted stem cell transplant. CDR3 bases: TGTGCCAGCAGTCCTAGGTATAGCAATCAGCCCCAGCATTTT. Amino acid sequence: CASSPRYSNQPQHF.